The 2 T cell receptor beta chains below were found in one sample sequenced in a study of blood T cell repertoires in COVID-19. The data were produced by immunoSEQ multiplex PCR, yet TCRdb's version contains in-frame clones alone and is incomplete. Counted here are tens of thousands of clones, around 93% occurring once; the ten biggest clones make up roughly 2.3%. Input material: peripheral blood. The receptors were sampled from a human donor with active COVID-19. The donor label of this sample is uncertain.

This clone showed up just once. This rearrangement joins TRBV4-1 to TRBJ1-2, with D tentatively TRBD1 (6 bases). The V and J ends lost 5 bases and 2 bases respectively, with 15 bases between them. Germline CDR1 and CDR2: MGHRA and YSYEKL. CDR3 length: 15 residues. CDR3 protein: CASSEGGDYNYGYTF. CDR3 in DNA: TGCGCCAGCAGCGAGGGGGGGGATTACAACTATGGCTACACCTTC.

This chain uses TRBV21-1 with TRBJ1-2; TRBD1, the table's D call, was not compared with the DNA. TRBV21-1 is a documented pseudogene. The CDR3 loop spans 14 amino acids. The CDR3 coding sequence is TGTGCCAGCGAGGGGACAGGGGTCGACTATGGCTACACCTTC. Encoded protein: CASEGTGVDYGYTF.